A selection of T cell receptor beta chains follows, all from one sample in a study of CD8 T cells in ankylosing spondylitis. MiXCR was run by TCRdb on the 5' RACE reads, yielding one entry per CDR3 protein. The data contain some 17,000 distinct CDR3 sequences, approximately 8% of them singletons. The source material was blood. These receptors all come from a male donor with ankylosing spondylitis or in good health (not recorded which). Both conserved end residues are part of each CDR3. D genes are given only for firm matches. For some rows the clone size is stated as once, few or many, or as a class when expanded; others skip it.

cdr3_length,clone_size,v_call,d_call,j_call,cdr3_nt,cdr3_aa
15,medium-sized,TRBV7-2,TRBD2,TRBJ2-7,TGTGCCAGCAGCTTAAGTACTAGCGTCTCCTACGAGCAGTACTTC,CASSLSTSVSYEQYF
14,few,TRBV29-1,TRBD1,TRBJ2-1,TGCAGCCTTCAAAAGGGGGCGGACTACAATGAGCAGTTCTTC,CSLQKGADYNEQFF
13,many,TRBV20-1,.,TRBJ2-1,TGCAGTGCTAGTTCGGTACCATACAATGAGCAGTTCTTC,CSASSVPYNEQFF
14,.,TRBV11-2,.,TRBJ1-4,TGTGCCAGCAGCTTGCGGACAGCTGGTGAAAAACTGTTTTTT,CASSLRTAGEKLFF
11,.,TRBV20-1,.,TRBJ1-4,TGCAGTGCTAGAGATCTGGAAAAACTGTTTTTT,CSARDLEKLFF
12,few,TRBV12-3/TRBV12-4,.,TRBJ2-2,TGTGCCAGCAGTTTTTCAGGCGGGGAGCTGTTTTTT,CASSFSGGELFF
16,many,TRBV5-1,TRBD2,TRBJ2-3,TGCGCCAGCAGCGCAGTACTAGGGAGGGGCACAGATACGCAGTATTTT,CASSAVLGRGTDTQYF
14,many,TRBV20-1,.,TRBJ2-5,TGCAGTGGAACCCTCAGGAGGGCCCAAGAGACCCAGTACTTC,CSGTLRRAQETQYF
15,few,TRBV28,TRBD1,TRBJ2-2,TGTGCCAGCAGTTCCCGACAGGGATTGACCGGGGAGCTGTTTTTT,CASSSRQGLTGELFF
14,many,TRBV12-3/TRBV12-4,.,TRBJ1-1,TGTGCCAGCAGTTTACAGGAGTCGAACACTGAAGCTTTCTTT,CASSLQESNTEAFF
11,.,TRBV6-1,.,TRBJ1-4,TGTGCCAGCAGTGAGGGTGAAAAACTGTTTTTT,CASSEGEKLFF
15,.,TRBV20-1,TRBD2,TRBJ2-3,TGCAGAACTAGCGCCCGGAGAATCAGCACAGATACGCAGTATTTT,CRTSARRISTDTQYF
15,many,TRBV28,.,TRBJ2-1,TGTGCCAGCAGTCCCCAATTATACTCCTACAATGAGCAGTTCTTC,CASSPQLYSYNEQFF
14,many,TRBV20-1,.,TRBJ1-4,TGCAGTGCTAGAGAGTCCCCGGCTAATGAAAAACTGTTTTTT,CSARESPANEKLFF
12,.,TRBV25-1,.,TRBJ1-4,TGTGCCAGCAGGAACGCGGCAGAAAAACTGTTTTTT,CASRNAAEKLFF
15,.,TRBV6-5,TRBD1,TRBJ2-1,TGTGCCACCCAGGCCAGGGACAGGGCAAGGAATGAGCAGTTCTTC,CATQARDRARNEQFF
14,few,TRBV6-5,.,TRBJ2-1,TGTGCCAGCAGTTACGGAGGGGGTCAGAATGAGCAGTTCTTC,CASSYGGGQNEQFF
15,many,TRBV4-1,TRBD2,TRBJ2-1,TGCGCCAGCAGCCACTTAGCGGGAGCGATTAATGAGCAGTTCTTC,CASSHLAGAINEQFF
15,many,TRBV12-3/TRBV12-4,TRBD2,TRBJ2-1,TGTGCCAGCACTCCGGCCAGCGGGACCTACAATGAGCAGTTCTTC,CASTPASGTYNEQFF
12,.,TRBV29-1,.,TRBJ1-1,TGCAGCGTGTGGGGGGGAGTAACTGAAGCTTTCTTT,CSVWGGVTEAFF
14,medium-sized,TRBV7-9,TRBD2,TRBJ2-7,TGTGCCAGCAGCAAGCGGGAGGAGAGATACGAGCAGTACTTC,CASSKREERYEQYF
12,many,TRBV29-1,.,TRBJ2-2,TGCAGCGGGGGACAGAACACCGGGGAGCTGTTTTTT,CSGGQNTGELFF
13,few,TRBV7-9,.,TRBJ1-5,TGTGCCAGCAGCTTTTCTGGCAATCAGCCCCAGCATTTT,CASSFSGNQPQHF
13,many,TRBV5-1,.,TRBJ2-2,TGCGCCAGCAGCTTGGCCCCAACCGGGGAGCTGTTTTTT,CASSLAPTGELFF
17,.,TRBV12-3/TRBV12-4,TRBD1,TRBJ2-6,TGTGCCAGCAGTTTAACACCGACAGGGATCGGGGCCAACGTCCTGACTTTC,CASSLTPTGIGANVLTF
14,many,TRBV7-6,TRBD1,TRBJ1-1,TGTGCCAGCAGAGAAACAGGGGGGGGCACTGAAGCTTTCTTT,CASRETGGGTEAFF
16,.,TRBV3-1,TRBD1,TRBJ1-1,TGTGCCAGCAGCCTTGTAACAGGGGGCGGGAACACTGAAGCTTTCTTT,CASSLVTGGGNTEAFF
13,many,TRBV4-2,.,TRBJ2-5,TGTGCCAGCAGCCAAGTGCCCCAAGAGACCCAGTACTTC,CASSQVPQETQYF
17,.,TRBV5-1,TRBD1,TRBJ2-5,TGCGCCAGCAGCTCCCGGGACAGCCGGTTTTTATTGGGGACCCAGTACTTC,CASSSRDSRFLLGTQYF
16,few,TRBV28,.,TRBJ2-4,TGTGCCAGCAGTCCTAACAGGCCGGACTTGACAAACATTCAGTACTTC,CASSPNRPDLTNIQYF
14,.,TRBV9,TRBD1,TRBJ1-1,TGTGCCAGCAGCGTAGAATCAGGGGGCGGGAAAGCTTTCTTT,CASSVESGGGKAFF
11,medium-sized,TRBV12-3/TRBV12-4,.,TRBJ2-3,TGTGCCAGCAGTTATACAGATACGCAGTATTTT,CASSYTDTQYF
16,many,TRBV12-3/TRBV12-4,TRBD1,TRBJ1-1,TGTGCCAGCAGTTTAGTGTTAGGGGGCGCGAACACTGAAGCTTTCTTT,CASSLVLGGANTEAFF
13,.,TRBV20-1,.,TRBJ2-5,TGCAGTGCTAGAGATCCCGGATTTGAGACCCAGTACTTC,CSARDPGFETQYF
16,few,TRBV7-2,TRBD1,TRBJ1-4,TGTGCCAGCAGCTTTCACAGGGGGCGCGATGCTGAAAAACTGTTTTTT,CASSFHRGRDAEKLFF
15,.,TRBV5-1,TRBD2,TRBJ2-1,TGCGCCAGCAGCCAACTAGCGGTCAAAGGGAATGAGCAGTTCTTC,CASSQLAVKGNEQFF
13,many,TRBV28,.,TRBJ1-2,TGTGCCAGCAGCCCCGGGAGCATCTATGGCTACACCTTC,CASSPGSIYGYTF
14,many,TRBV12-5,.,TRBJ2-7,TGTGCTAGTGGTCCTGGCGACTACTCCTACGAGCAGTACTTC,CASGPGDYSYEQYF
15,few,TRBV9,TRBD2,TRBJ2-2,TGTGCCAGCAGCGAGACTAGCGGGGGGACCGGGGAGCTGTTTTTT,CASSETSGGTGELFF
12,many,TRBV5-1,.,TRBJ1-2,TGCGCCAGCAGCCTCCCATCCTATGGCTACACCTTC,CASSLPSYGYTF
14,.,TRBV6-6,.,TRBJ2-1,TGTGCCAGCAGCCGGGAGAGCTCCTACAATGAGCAGTTCTTC,CASSRESSYNEQFF
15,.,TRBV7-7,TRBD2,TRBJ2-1,TGTGCCAGCAGCAGGACTAGCGGGAGATCAAATGAGCAGTTCTTC,CASSRTSGRSNEQFF
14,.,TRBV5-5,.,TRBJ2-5,TGTGCCAGCAGCTTCATGGCAGGACAAGAGACCCAGTACTTC,CASSFMAGQETQYF
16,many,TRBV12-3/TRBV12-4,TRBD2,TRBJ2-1,TGTGCCAGCAGTTCCGAAGCGGGGTCAACCTACAATGAGCAGTTCTTC,CASSSEAGSTYNEQFF
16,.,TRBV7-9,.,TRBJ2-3,TGTGCCAGCAGCGCCGTCCTGCCGGGAACCACAGATACGCAGTATTTT,CASSAVLPGTTDTQYF
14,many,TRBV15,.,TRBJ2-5,TGTGCCACCAGCTATTCCCTAGGGGGGGAGACCCAGTACTTC,CATSYSLGGETQYF
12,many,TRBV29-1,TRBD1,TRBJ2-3,TGCAGCGTTGAAAGGGGGCAAGATACGCAGTATTTT,CSVERGQDTQYF
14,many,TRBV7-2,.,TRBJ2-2,TGTGCCAGCAGCTTAGCGTGGAACACCGGGGAGCTGTTTTTT,CASSLAWNTGELFF
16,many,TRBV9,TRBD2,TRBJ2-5,TGTGCCAGCAGCTCACCACTAGCGGGATGGGAAGAGACCCAGTACTTC,CASSSPLAGWEETQYF
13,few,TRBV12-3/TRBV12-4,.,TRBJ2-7,TGTGCCAGCAGTTTAGCGCGGACCTACGAGCAGTACTTC,CASSLARTYEQYF
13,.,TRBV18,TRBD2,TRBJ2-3,TGTGCCAGCTCAACAGTCCGGGGGGAAACGCAGTATTTT,CASSTVRGETQYF
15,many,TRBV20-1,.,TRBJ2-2,TGCAGTGCCAGTGGGGTACTTTCGAACACCGGGGAGCTGTTTTTT,CSASGVLSNTGELFF
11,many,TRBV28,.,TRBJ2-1,TGTGCCAGCAGTTCCAGGGATGAGCAGTTCTTC,CASSSRDEQFF
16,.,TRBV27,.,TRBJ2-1,TGTGCCAGCAGTTTATCGGGCGGGACAACCTACAATGAGCAGTTCTTC,CASSLSGGTTYNEQFF
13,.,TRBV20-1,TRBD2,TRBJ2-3,TGCAGTGCCGTTGCTAGCGGGAAAGATACGCAGTATTTT,CSAVASGKDTQYF
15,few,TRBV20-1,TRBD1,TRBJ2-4,TGCAGTGCTAGAATGGACAGGGTCTATTCAAACATTCAGTACTTC,CSARMDRVYSNIQYF
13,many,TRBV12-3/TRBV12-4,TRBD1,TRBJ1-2,TGTGCCAGCAGCCGCGACAGGGTAAATGGCTACACCTTC,CASSRDRVNGYTF
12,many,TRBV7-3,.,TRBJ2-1,TGTGCCAGCAGCCCAAACGCGTACGAGCAGTTCTTC,CASSPNAYEQFF
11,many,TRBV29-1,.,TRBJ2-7,TGCAGCGTCACAAGGACCCGCGAGCAGTACTTC,CSVTRTREQYF